This entry is about one TCR beta chain. In its sample, this clone was seen a few times. It lacks a known antigen. Base qualities are missing; no much larger clone stands one base away. A single peripheral blood draw of approximately 0.11 L on average was collected from each donor into heparinised tubes. A BD FACSAria II was used to sort naive, central memory, regulatory and stem cell-like memory CD4+ T cells with a panel that included CD45RO, CCR7, CD25, CD127, CD95 and CD27. All sorted populations exceeded 95% purity. Right away, PBMCs were isolated by Lymphoprep density gradient centrifugation and were stained directly, with no culture step. So that batch effects would be minimized, each experiment stained and sorted samples in pairs, pairing one healthy donor with one patient. The data were taken from a study of beta chain features in type 1 diabetes (dated by TCRdb to 2016 to 2019). Some background on the complete study: No differences in mean age, gender distribution, total cell number or subset yield were found between patients and healthy donors. Regulatory and stem cell-like memory subsets were obtained from only 8 patients and about eight healthy donors, while naive and central memory subsets were obtained from all 30 or so donors. A total of roughly 99,000,000 sorted cells were examined across all samples, and the number of cells per subset was strongly correlated with RNA yield. The study compared the TCRB repertoires of sorted circulating CD4+ T cell subsets in recently diagnosed type 1 diabetes patients with those in matched healthy donors. Broad study findings and their caveats: PCR might favor shorter templates, but patient and control samples were amplified and corrected together, so any skew would affect both groups equally. A moderate but significant shortening of TCRB CDR3 length was observed in type 1 diabetes patients in all four CD4+ subsets. Fewer insertions and more nucleotide deletions at VDJ recombination sites were observed in patients with type 1 diabetes, implying thymic rearrangement abnormalities. Because small numbers of individuals were included in the HLA sub-analyses, any influence of HLA type on TCRB rearrangement was left unresolved. Because cDNA was sequenced instead of genomic DNA, activated cells with high expression could be over-represented, although the groups did not differ in activation or CD3 levels. The naive, central memory and regulatory TCRB repertoires appeared to resemble one another more closely among patients than among healthy donors.

All of the isolated RNA was reverse transcribed with the High Capacity cDNA Reverse Transcription Kit, so expressed TCRB transcripts were sequenced. Deep immunoSEQ sequencing was applied to naive, central memory and regulatory T cell samples, giving an average of around 3.8 million total reads per sample. Sorted cells were lysed in RLT buffer and RNA was extracted with DNase-treated RNeasy Micro or Mini kits, depending on cell number. To prevent cross-contamination, every cell subset was processed on its own, while patient and healthy donor samples were processed together. Using the immunoSEQ multiplex PCR, TCRB sequences were amplified from cDNA into 87-bp fragments spanning the CDR3 region. Amplicons were sequenced on the Illumina HiSeq platform. Concerning the study's data processing: Synthetic template baselines were used to correct PCR bias computationally, reads within Hamming distance 2 were collapsed, and singletons that could not be merged were discarded. By aligning reads against IMGT, V, D and J genes, CDR3 length, and insertions or deletions at six rearrangement sites were assigned. Within each subset, clonotype counts were normalized to the number of sorted cells before true diversity and Gini coefficients were calculated with the tcR R package. The overlap coefficient, calculated on TCRB nucleotide sequences, was used to measure repertoire sharing. TCRdb mirrors the immuneACCESS table, restricted to in-frame sequences. Some clones are absent from its copies; in checked studies, under half trace to an unresolved V gene, and the reason for the others is unknown. V and J calls and clone size are those listed in that table; D and trimming were worked out from the DNA. In all, the sample holds about 140,000 clones, and about a tenth of those were seen once. Jointly, the top ten make up around 0.65% of the sample.

The CDR3 sequence holds 16 residues, the cysteine and phenylalanine included. The only DNA kept is the CDR3, 48 bases in frame from the first base. Sequences SGHVS (CDR1) and FNYEAQ (CDR2) are obtained from the germline V gene. Germline trimming amounts to 2 bases on V and 6 bases on J, with 10 as the count of junction bases outside the gene matches. The material sequenced was central memory CD4+ T cells from blood. This TCR was sampled from a middle-aged woman in good health. The V gene is TRBV7-6 and the J gene is TRBJ1-2; 9 of the junction bases match TRBD1. The CDR3 reads as follows: CASSLIQGASKHGYTF. The sequenced DNA is TGTGCCAGCAGCTTAATACAGGGGGCCAGTAAGCATGGCTACACCTTC.